The next 2 T cell receptor beta chains were all read from a single sample in a study of control samples from healthy donors and cancer patients. The method was immunoSEQ multiplex PCR; TCRdb's version includes in-frame clones alone and lacks a portion of them. The sample records about 95,000 clones, roughly 80% being singletons. Sample: blood. The origin of the receptors is a man aged 25-45 years in good health.

The chain links TRBV11-2 to TRBJ2-3; possibly TRBD2 for D (7 bases). Trimming shortened V by 1 base and J by 2 bases, and 13 bases separated the two germline ends. From germline, CDR1 is SGHAT and CDR2 FQNNGV. This CDR3 is built from 16 residues. The CDR3 DNA reads as TGTGCCAGCAGCTTAGTGGGGGGGCCCCCCACAGATACGCAGTATTTT. Protein sequence: CASSLVGGPPTDTQYF.

This sequence joins TRBV6-4 and TRBJ2-3; 8 bases fit TRBD2. V shed 8 bases, J shed 1 base, and the junction held 17 bases outside the gene matches. CDR3 length: 18 amino acids. Germline V gene data show CDR1 as MRHNA and CDR2 as SNTAGT. CDR3 in amino acids: CASFGGGNRLCGTDTQYF. The CDR3 nucleotides are TGTGCCAGCTTCGGGGGGGGAAATCGGCTTTGCGGCACAGATACGCAGTATTTT.